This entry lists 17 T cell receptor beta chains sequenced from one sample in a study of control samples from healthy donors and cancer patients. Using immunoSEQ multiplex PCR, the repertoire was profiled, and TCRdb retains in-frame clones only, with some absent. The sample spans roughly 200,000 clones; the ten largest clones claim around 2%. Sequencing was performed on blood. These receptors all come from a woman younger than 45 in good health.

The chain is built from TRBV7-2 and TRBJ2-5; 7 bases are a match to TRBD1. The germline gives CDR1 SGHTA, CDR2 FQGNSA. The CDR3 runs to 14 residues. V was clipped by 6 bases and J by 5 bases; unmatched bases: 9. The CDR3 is CASSSQGSRETQYF. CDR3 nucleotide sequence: TGTGCCAGCAGTTCACAGGGGTCCCGCGAGACCCAGTACTTC.

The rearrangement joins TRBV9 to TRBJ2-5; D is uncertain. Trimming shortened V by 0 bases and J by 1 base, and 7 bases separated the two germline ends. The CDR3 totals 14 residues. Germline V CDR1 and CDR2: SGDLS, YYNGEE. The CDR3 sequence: CASSVGAIQETQYF. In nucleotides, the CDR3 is TGTGCCAGCAGCGTAGGCGCAATCCAAGAGACCCAGTACTTC.

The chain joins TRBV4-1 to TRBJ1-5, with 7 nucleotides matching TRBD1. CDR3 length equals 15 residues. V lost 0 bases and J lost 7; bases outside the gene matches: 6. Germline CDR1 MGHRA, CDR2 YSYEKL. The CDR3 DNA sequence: TGCGCCAGCAGCCAAGACGACAGGGTTGGACAGCCCCAGCATTTT. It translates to CASSQDDRVGQPQHF.

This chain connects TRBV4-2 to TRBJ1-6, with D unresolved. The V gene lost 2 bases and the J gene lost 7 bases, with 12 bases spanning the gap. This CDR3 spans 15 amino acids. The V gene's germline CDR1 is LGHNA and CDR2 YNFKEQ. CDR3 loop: CASSQYGFYNSPLHF. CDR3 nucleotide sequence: TGTGCCAGCAGCCAATATGGGTTTTACAATTCACCCCTCCACTTT.

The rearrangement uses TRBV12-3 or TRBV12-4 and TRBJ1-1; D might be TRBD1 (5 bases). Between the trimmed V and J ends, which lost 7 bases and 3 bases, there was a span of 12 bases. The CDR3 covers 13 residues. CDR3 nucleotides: TGTGCCAGCACGCCAGGGATCCACACTGAAGCTTTCTTT. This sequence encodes CASTPGIHTEAFF.

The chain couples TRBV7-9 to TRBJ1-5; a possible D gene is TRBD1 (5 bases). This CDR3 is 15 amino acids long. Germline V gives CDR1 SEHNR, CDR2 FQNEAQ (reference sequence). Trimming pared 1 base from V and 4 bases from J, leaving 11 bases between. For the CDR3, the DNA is TGTGCCAGCAGCTTAGGAAGGGGACGAAATCAGCCCCAGCATTTT. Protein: CASSLGRGRNQPQHF.

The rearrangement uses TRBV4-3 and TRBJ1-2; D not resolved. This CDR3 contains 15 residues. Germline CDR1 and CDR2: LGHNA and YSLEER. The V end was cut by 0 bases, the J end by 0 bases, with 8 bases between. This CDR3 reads CASSQEAATNYGYTF. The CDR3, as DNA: TGCGCCAGCAGCCAAGAGGCAGCCACTAACTATGGCTACACCTTC.

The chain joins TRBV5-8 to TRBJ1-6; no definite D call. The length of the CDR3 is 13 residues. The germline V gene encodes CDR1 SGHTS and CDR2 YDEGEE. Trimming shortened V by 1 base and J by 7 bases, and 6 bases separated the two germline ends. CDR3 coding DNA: TGTGCCAGCAGCTTGTCGAGGAATTCACCCCTCCACTTT. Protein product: CASSLSRNSPLHF.

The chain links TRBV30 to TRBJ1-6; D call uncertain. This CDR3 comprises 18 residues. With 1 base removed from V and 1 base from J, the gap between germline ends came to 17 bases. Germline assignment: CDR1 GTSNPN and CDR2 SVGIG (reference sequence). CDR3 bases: TGTGCCTGGAGTGCACGGACGGTTGGTTGGTCCTATAATTCACCCCTCCACTTT. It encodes CAWSARTVGWSYNSPLHF.

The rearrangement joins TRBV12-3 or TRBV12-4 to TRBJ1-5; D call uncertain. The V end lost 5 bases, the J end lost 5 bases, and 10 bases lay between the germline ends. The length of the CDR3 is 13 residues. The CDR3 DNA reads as TGTGCCAGCAGTGGTCAGTTGGATCAGCCCCAGCATTTT. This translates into CASSGQLDQPQHF.

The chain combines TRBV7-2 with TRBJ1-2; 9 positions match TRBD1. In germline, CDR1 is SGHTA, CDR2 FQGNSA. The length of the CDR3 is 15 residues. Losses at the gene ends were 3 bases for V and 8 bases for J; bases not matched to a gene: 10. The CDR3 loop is CASSFRKQGASGYTF. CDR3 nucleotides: TGTGCCAGCAGCTTTCGTAAACAGGGGGCGTCCGGCTACACCTTC.

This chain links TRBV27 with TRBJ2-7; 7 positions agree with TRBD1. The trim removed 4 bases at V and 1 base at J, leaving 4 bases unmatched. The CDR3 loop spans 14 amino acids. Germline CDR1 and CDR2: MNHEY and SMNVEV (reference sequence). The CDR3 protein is CASSSTGRSYEQYF. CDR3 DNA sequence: TGTGCCAGCAGTTCGACAGGGAGATCCTACGAGCAGTACTTC.

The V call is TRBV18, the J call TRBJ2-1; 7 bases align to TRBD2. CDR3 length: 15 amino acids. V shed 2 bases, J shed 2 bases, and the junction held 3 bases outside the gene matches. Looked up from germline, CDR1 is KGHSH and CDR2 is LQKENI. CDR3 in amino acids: CASSPGRGPYNEQFF. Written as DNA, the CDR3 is TGTGCCAGCTCACCAGGGAGGGGACCCTACAATGAGCAGTTCTTC.

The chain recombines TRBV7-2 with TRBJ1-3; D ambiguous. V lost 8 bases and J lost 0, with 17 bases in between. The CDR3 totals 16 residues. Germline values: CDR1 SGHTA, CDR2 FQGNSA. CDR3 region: CASVLRDLVSGNTIYF. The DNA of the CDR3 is TGTGCCAGCGTATTAAGGGATTTGGTCTCTGGAAACACCATATATTTT.

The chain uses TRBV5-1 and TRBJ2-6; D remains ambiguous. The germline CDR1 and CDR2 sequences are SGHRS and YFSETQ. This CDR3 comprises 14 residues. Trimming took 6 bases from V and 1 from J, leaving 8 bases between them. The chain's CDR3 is CASNPRSGANVLTF. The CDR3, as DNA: TGCGCCAGCAACCCCAGGTCTGGGGCCAACGTCCTGACTTTC.

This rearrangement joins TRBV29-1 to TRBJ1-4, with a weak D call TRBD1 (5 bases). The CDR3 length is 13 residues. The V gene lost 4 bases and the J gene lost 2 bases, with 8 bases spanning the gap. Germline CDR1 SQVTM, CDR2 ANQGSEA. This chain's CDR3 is CSVAGMTNEKLFF. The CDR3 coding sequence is TGCAGCGTTGCAGGGATGACTAATGAAAAACTGTTTTTT.

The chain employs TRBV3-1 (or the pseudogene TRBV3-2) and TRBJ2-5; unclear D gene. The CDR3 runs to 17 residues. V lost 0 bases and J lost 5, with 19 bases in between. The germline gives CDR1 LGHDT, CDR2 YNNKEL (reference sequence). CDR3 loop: CASSQDRVQPQGETQYF. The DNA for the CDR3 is TGTGCCAGCAGCCAAGATAGGGTCCAGCCCCAAGGGGAGACCCAGTACTTC.